This T cell receptor (beta chain) was recovered during a study of regulatory T cells in long-lasting Graves disease. Findings and caveats of the study: New patients shared over 900 public clonotypes, and persistent patients shared more, with about 2,500.

Time point noted: newly diagnosed GD, antithyroid drugs for less than 3 months. After RNA was extracted from PBMCs, the TCR library was made from it. Library construction for TCR beta used iRepertoire HTBI primers and Arm-PCR of CDR3 regions. MiXCR was run by TCRdb on the multiplex PCR reads, yielding one entry per CDR3 protein. The data show roughly 610,000 distinct CDR3 sequences, 16% seen once. Germline lookup yields CDR1 MDHEN and CDR2 SYDVKM. CDR3 length: 13 amino acids. A word on this clonotype: Its target is unknown. Given a much more abundant clone one base away, this may be a read error.

These data are also associated with another study on T cells in Graves' hyperthyroidism and ophthalmopathy. That work adds: Absent ophthalmopathy progression within 18 months defined stable Graves' hyperthyroidism. Each diagnosis was grounded in clinical symptoms, serum thyroxine and TRAb, thyroid ultrasound, and orbital computed tomography.

The material sequenced was peripheral blood mononuclear cells (PBMCs), taken at new diagnosis, from a patient treated with antithyroid drugs. The clonotype originates from a woman aged 25 to 39 with Graves disease. The chain carries TRBV28 and TRBJ1-2, with 7 nucleotides matching TRBD1. The CDR3 DNA reads TGTGCCAGCAGGGAAGACAGGGTCTATGACTACACCTTC. Its translation: CASREDRVYDYTF.